These 25 T cell receptor beta chains were all obtained from the same sample, sequenced in a study of cytomegalovirus exposure and HLA in healthy donors. PCR amplification relied on 60 Vbeta primers (plus 13 Jbeta primers). Sequenced by immunoSEQ multiplex PCR; TCRdb stores in-frame clones only, minus some. The sample contains 180,000 or so clones, over 70% of which appear only once. The sample comprised PBMCs. These TCRs come from a female donor in good health and CMV-seronegative.

The gene calls are TRBV18 and TRBJ2-4, with 7 positions matching TRBD1. Germline trimming cut 3 bases from V and 3 bases from J; bases unmatched to any gene: 8. The CDR3 is made up of 16 amino acids. Germline assignment: CDR1 KGHSH and CDR2 LQKENI. Here the CDR3 reads CASSPQTGSGKNIQYF. CDR3 coding DNA: TGTGCCAGCTCACCCCAGACAGGGTCTGGCAAAAACATTCAGTACTTC.

This chain uses TRBV18 with TRBJ1-1; D is unclear. Germline V lookup: CDR1 KGHSH, CDR2 LQKENI. The CDR3 is made up of 14 amino acids. V lost 2 bases, J lost 3 bases, and 10 bases lay in between. The CDR3 DNA is TGTGCCAGCTCACCATCTGGGAGGGACACTGAAGCTTTCTTT. It translates to CASSPSGRDTEAFF.

V and J are TRBV30 and TRBJ2-3; TRBD2 matches 9 bases. The V gene end was trimmed by 4 bases and the J gene end by 4 bases; junction bases not matched to a gene: 3. CDR3 length: 13 amino acids. Germline V CDR1 and CDR2: GTSNPN, SVGIG (reference sequence). The CDR3 loop is CAWTLAGADTQYF. Here the CDR3 DNA reads TGTGCCTGGACCTTAGCGGGAGCAGATACGCAGTATTTT.

V and J are TRBV7-2 and TRBJ2-4; maybe TRBD1 (6 bases). Per the germline V gene, CDR1 is SGHTA and CDR2 is FQGNSA. V was clipped by 1 base and J by 6 bases, with 13 bases between them. There are 15 residues in the CDR3. CDR3 nucleotide sequence: TGTGCCAGCAGCTTAGTCCGGGACATCGGAAACATTCAGTACTTC. Translated: CASSLVRDIGNIQYF.

This clone has just a few counts. This chain joins TRBV19 and TRBJ1-1; D ambiguous. The germline V gene has CDR1 LNHDA and CDR2 SQIVND (reference sequence). The CDR3 runs to 14 residues. V gave up 3 bases and J gave up 2 bases, with 10 bases separating them. The CDR3 DNA sequence: TGTGCCAGTAGTATTTATTCGGGAAACACTGAAGCTTTCTTT. This translates into CASSIYSGNTEAFF.

This sequence joins TRBV6-4 and TRBJ2-3; TRBD2 matches at 7 bases. CDR3 length: 16 residues. V trimming: 3 bases; J trimming: 2 bases; junction bases outside the gene matches: 8. Germline V gene sequence: CDR1 MRHNA, CDR2 SNTAGT. The CDR3 loop reads CASSDLWGGDTDTQYF. DNA for the CDR3: TGTGCCAGCAGTGATTTGTGGGGGGGAGACACAGATACGCAGTATTTT.

The chain employs TRBV5-1 and TRBJ1-5, with D perhaps TRBD1 (6 bases). The CDR3 consists of 14 residues. CDR1 and CDR2 from the germline V gene are SGHRS and YFSETQ. Between the trimmed V and J ends, which lost 2 bases and 3 bases, there was a span of 9 bases. CDR3 in DNA: TGCGCCAGCAGCTTAACAGGGTACAATCAGCCCCAGCATTTT. Translated: CASSLTGYNQPQHF.

The rearrangement joins TRBV7-2 to TRBJ1-6; D is undetermined. Trimming removed 4 bases at V and 0 bases at J, with 16 bases between. The CDR3 runs to 18 residues. The germline gives CDR1 SGHTA, CDR2 FQGNSA. Written as DNA, the CDR3 is TGTGCCAGCAGCTCAAGCGGGTACCCCAACTCCTATAATTCACCCCTCCACTTT. Protein product: CASSSSGYPNSYNSPLHF.

The V and J genes are TRBV6-1 and TRBJ1-1; D might be TRBD1 (5 bases). Germline lookup yields CDR1 MNHNS and CDR2 SASEGT. Trimming removed 4 bases at V and 1 base at J, with 16 bases between. CDR3 length equals 16 residues. The CDR3 protein is CASSAREKGGNTEAFF. As DNA, the CDR3 is TGTGCCAGCAGTGCCAGGGAAAAGGGTGGGAACACTGAAGCTTTCTTT.

This chain uses TRBV21-1 with TRBJ1-5; the table's D call, TRBD1, was not checked against the DNA. TRBV21-1 is reported as a pseudogene. This CDR3 spans 19 amino acids. The CDR3 spells CASSKCYNRGCPSNQPQHF. CDR3 DNA sequence: TGTGCCAGCAGCAAATGTTACAACAGGGGCTGCCCTAGCAATCAGCCCCAGCATTTT.

V and J are TRBV27 and TRBJ2-7; 10 nucleotides agree with TRBD1. The CDR3 extends over 14 amino acids. V was pared by 2 bases and J by 4 bases, with 2 bases of the junction left unmatched. In germline, CDR1 is MNHEY, CDR2 SMNVEV (reference sequence). CDR3 loop: CASSLGTGVYEQYF. The CDR3 nucleotides read TGTGCCAGCAGTTTAGGGACAGGGGTTTACGAGCAGTACTTC.

This chain uses TRBV7-8 with TRBJ2-2; 10 bases line up with TRBD2. The CDR3 length is 14 residues. Trimming removed 8 bases from V and 5 bases from J; junction bases left unmatched: 5. Germline CDR1 reads SGHVS; CDR2 reads FQNEAQ. CDR3 in amino acids: CASLSGRDTGELFF. The CDR3 DNA reads as TGTGCCAGCCTGAGCGGGAGGGATACCGGGGAGCTGTTTTTT. The full variable domain, with the rest looked up from reference TRBV7-8 and TRBJ2-2, is GAGVSQSPRYKVAKRGQDVALRCDPISGHVSLFWYQQALGQGPEFLTYFQNEAQLDKSGLPSDRFFAERPEGSVSTLKIQRTQQEDSAVYLCASLSGRDTGELFFGEGSRLTVL.

This clone occurred a few times. This same CDR3 is encoded by further DNA sequences in the sample. This chain joins TRBV19 and TRBJ2-1, with a possible D match to TRBD2 (5 bases). Trimming removed 2 bases at V and 0 bases at J, with 8 bases between. Germline CDR1 LNHDA, CDR2 SQIVND (reference sequence). The CDR3 consists of 15 residues. CDR3 loop: CASSISGSSYNEQFF. CDR3 nucleotide sequence: TGTGCCAGTAGTATAAGTGGGAGCTCCTACAATGAGCAGTTCTTC.

The chain recombines TRBV30 with TRBJ2-7; 15 bases are shared with TRBD2. Germline CDR1 and CDR2: GTSNPN and SVGIG (reference sequence). The length of the CDR3 is 18 residues. The V segment lost 2 bases and the J segment 6 bases; nucleotides outside the gene matches: 14. CDR3: CAWSPLRTSGRAPREQYF. The CDR3 region has the DNA TGTGCCTGGAGTCCACTCCGGACTAGCGGGAGGGCCCCTCGCGAGCAGTACTTC.

CDR3 in amino acids: CASSEDGTANTGELFF. The CDR3 coding sequence is TGCGCCAGCAGCGAGGACGGGACAGCGAACACCGGGGAGCTGTTTTTT. The chain employs TRBV5-1 and TRBJ2-2, with 7 bases matching TRBD1. CDR1 and CDR2 from the germline V gene are SGHRS and YFSETQ. The CDR3 consists of 16 residues. The J segment lost 0 bases and the V segment lost 4 bases, leaving 6 bases of the junction unmatched.

V usage is TRBV27 and J usage is TRBJ1-2; D possibly corresponds to TRBD1 (5 bases). CDR3 length equals 12 residues. The V gene's germline CDR1 is MNHEY and CDR2 SMNVEV (reference sequence). V was trimmed by 5 bases and J by 8 bases, leaving 12 bases between them. Here the CDR3 reads CASSSGGGGYTF. The CDR3 DNA is TGTGCCAGCAGTAGCGGGGGGGGAGGCTACACCTTC.

Here the CDR3 DNA reads TGTGCCAGCTCACCAGATACAGGGGGTGCTTTCTTT. Translation: CASSPDTGGAFF. This chain joins TRBV18 and TRBJ1-1; 8 nucleotides agree with TRBD1. This CDR3 has 12 amino acids. CDR1 and CDR2 from the germline V gene are KGHSH and LQKENI. V shed 2 bases and J 11 bases; nucleotides not matched to a gene: 4.

This clone is a singleton in its sample. J is TRBJ1-4 and V is TRBV5-1; TRBD1 aligns across 9 bases. This CDR3 region has 17 residues. J was trimmed by 4 bases and V by 0 bases; bases with no gene match: 7. Germline assignment: CDR1 SGHRS and CDR2 YFSETQ. The CDR3 protein is CASSLGRTGDFNEKLFF. The DNA for the CDR3 is TGCGCCAGCAGCTTGGGGAGGACAGGGGACTTTAATGAAAAACTGTTTTTT.

The chain is built from TRBV4-1 and TRBJ1-1, with TRBD1 as a possible D gene (6 bases). The germline V gene has CDR1 MGHRA and CDR2 YSYEKL. The CDR3 spans 15 residues. V lost 1 base to trimming and J lost 6 bases, with 15 bases between them. CDR3 nucleotides: TGCGCCAGCAGCCAAGTTCGGCAGGGGAGGGCTGAAGCTTTCTTT. This translates into CASSQVRQGRAEAFF.

This clone was seen only once. The chain employs TRBV19 and TRBJ2-3, with 7 bases lining up with TRBD1. With 0 bases clipped from V and 3 bases from J, the junction kept 6 bases outside the gene matches. The CDR3 is 16 residues long. CDR1 and CDR2 (germline): LNHDA, SQIVND (reference sequence). The CDR3 DNA follows: TGTGCCAGTAGTATAGACTTCGGGACAGAGACAGATACGCAGTATTTT. Protein sequence: CASSIDFGTETDTQYF. The full variable domain, its missing parts supplied by reference TRBV19 and TRBJ2-3, is DGGITQSPKYLFRKEGQNVTLSCEQNLNHDAMYWYRQDPGQGLRLIYYSQIVNDFQKGDIAEGYSVSREKKESFPLTVTSAQKNPTAFYLCASSIDFGTETDTQYFGPGTRLTVL.

The chain carries TRBV30 and TRBJ1-2, with a possible D match to TRBD1 (5 bases). The V gene lost 2 bases and the J gene lost 6 bases, with 13 bases spanning the gap. Germline V lookup: CDR1 GTSNPN, CDR2 SVGIG (reference sequence). The CDR3 is 13 amino acids. CDR3 residues: CAWSYGGEHGYTF. CDR3 sequence (DNA): TGTGCCTGGAGTTACGGAGGGGAGCATGGCTACACCTTC.

The J gene is TRBJ1-2, the V gene TRBV28, with TRBD1 matching 8 bases. The length of the CDR3 is 16 residues. From germline, CDR1 is MDHEN and CDR2 SYDVKM. V lost 2 bases, J lost 2 bases, and 7 bases stayed unmatched. Here the CDR3 DNA reads TGTGCCAGCAGTTTACCCGCAGGGGGCGCAAACTATGGCTACACCTTC. As protein: CASSLPAGGANYGYTF.

The rearrangement links TRBV2 to TRBJ1-5; 9 bases are shared with TRBD1. The junction had 19 bases not matched to a gene; V was cut back by 7 bases and J by 3 bases. CDR1 SNHLY and CDR2 FYNNEI come from the germline V gene. This CDR3 has 19 amino acids. For the CDR3, the DNA is TGTGCCAGCACCCAGGGGCCGACAGGGGGTTGGGGCTCCAATCAGCCCCAGCATTTT. Its protein is CASTQGPTGGWGSNQPQHF.

Here the CDR3 reads CASSDRDINQPQHF. In nucleotides, the CDR3 is TGTGCCAGCAGTGACCGGGACATAAACCAGCCCCAGCATTTT. This chain joins TRBV28 and TRBJ1-5, with D perhaps TRBD1 (6 bases). CDR1 is MDHEN and CDR2 is SYDVKM in the germline V gene. Deletions cut 5 bases from V and 7 bases from J, with 15 bases between. CDR3 length equals 14 residues.

This chain links TRBV4-2 with TRBJ1-2; 8 nucleotides align to TRBD1. Germline CDR1 and CDR2: LGHNA and YNFKEQ. Germline trimming cut 1 base from V and 3 bases from J; bases unmatched to any gene: 7. The CDR3 length is 16 residues. For the CDR3, the DNA is TGTGCCAGCAGCCAAGTCGGGACAGGTACCGACTATGGCTACACCTTC. Translated, it gives CASSQVGTGTDYGYTF.